This note documents a single TCR beta chain sequence. TCRdb's copy holds only in-frame clones and misses some; the assay was immunoSEQ multiplex PCR. Here the sample spans fewer than 70,000 clones, roughly 84% being singletons. The patients had HPV-negative, locally advanced oral cavity squamous cell carcinoma. The V and J ends lost 4 bases and 6 bases, in that order; junction bases with no gene match: 7. The CDR3 loop spans 14 amino acids. CDR1 is SGHNT and CDR2 is YYREEE in the germline V gene (reference sequence). The entry originates in a study of neoadjuvant anti-PD-1 for oral cavity cancer. The rearrangement links TRBV5-4 to TRBJ2-1; 7 bases are shared with TRBD1. The origin of this receptor is a person between 40 and 79 years old with oral cavity squamous cell carcinoma. The material sequenced was PBMCs, taken before nivolumab (anti-PD-1) treatment. The CDR3 is CASSPEGAANEQFF. The CDR3 DNA reads TGTGCCAGCAGCCCCGAGGGGGCCGCCAATGAGCAGTTCTTC.